Listed below are T cell receptor beta chains from one sample, sequenced in a study of shared clonotypes between healthy human individuals. TCRdb's table, derived via immunoSEQ multiplex PCR, lists solely in-frame clones and lacks some. The repertoire holds hundreds of thousands of clones, with around 77% as singletons. The sample taken for sequencing was PBMCs. These receptors came from a middle-aged woman in good health. Some clones in this sample may be carry-over from other donors' samples. Each CDR3 is given with its conserved first and last residue. A D gene is named only where the DNA matches it firmly. The listing skips clone size in some rows; elsewhere it reads once, few, many or a size class.

V gene	J gene	D gene	clone size	CDR3 protein	CDR3 DNA
TRBV28	TRBJ1-2	-	few	CASSLGRDYGYTF	TGTGCCAGCAGTTTGGGCAGGGACTATGGCTACACCTTC
TRBV10-2	TRBJ1-5	-	-	CASGLEAGYNQPQHF	TGCGCCAGCGGGTTAGAGGCAGGGTACAATCAGCCCCAGCATTTT
TRBV6-1	TRBJ1-3	-	many	CASSEFNTIYF	TGTGCCAGCAGTGAGTTTAACACCATATATTTT
TRBV9	TRBJ2-3	TRBD2	-	CASSPGSGSLADTQYF	TGTGCCAGCAGCCCCGGCAGCGGGAGTTTGGCAGATACGCAGTATTTT
TRBV7-2	TRBJ2-7	TRBD1	once	CASSPQGASGEQYF	TGTGCCAGCAGCCCACAGGGGGCGTCTGGCGAGCAGTACTTC
TRBV11-3	TRBJ2-3	TRBD1	-	CASSSQTGGESTDTQYF	TGTGCCAGCAGTTCCCAAACAGGGGGCGAGAGCACAGATACGCAGTATTTT
TRBV2	TRBJ2-7	-	-	CASSDSPYEQYF	TGTGCCAGCAGTGACTCTCCCTACGAGCAGTACTTC
TRBV10-2	TRBJ2-1	TRBD2	-	CASSPLPGLARGGSYNEQFF	TGCGCCAGCAGCCCCCTACCGGGACTAGCGCGAGGAGGATCCTACAATGAGCAGTTCTTC
TRBV10-3	TRBJ1-1	TRBD1	once	CAIRRQGTMNTEAFF	TGTGCCATCAGGAGACAGGGGACTATGAACACTGAAGCTTTCTTT
TRBV10-1	TRBJ2-7	TRBD2	-	CASRGTSGPTYEQYF	TGCGCCAGCAGAGGGACTAGCGGGCCAACCTACGAGCAGTACTTC
TRBV7-3	TRBJ2-2	-	-	CASSSKTGTGELFF	TGTGCCAGCAGCTCGAAAACAGGGACCGGGGAGCTGTTTTTT
TRBV25-1	TRBJ2-5	-	-	CANQRVQYF	TGTGCTAACCAGAGGGTACAGTACTTC
TRBV4-1	TRBJ2-5	TRBD2	-	CASSPGLAAQETQYF	TGCGCCAGCAGCCCTGGACTAGCGGCACAAGAGACCCAGTACTTC
TRBV19	TRBJ2-4	-	-	CASSFIDIQYF	TGTGCCAGTAGTTTTATCGACATTCAGTACTTC
TRBV19	TRBJ2-3	TRBD1	-	CASHTGGPTPTDTQYF	TGTGCCAGCCATACAGGGGGCCCTACGCCCACAGATACGCAGTATTTT
TRBV10-3	TRBJ2-7	TRBD1	-	CAISEGQAYEQYF	TGTGCCATCAGTGAGGGACAGGCCTACGAGCAGTACTTC
TRBV30	TRBJ2-5	-	-	CAWSGPTRETQYF	TGTGCCTGGAGTGGTCCCACCCGGGAGACCCAGTACTTC
TRBV19	TRBJ2-3	-	-	CASSMGGGDTQYF	TGTGCCAGTAGTATGGGCGGCGGAGATACGCAGTATTTT
TRBV25-1	TRBJ2-1	-	-	CASRGTTYNEQFF	TGTGCCAGCAGGGGGACCACGTACAATGAGCAGTTCTTC
TRBV19	TRBJ2-2	-	-	CASSISGSSGELFF	TGTGCCAGTAGTATTTCTGGTAGTAGCGGGGAGCTGTTTTTT
TRBV27	TRBJ2-3	TRBD2	once	CASSLSLTSGDTDTQYF	TGTGCCAGCAGTTTATCCCTTACTAGCGGTGACACAGATACGCAGTATTTT
TRBV29-1	TRBJ2-3	-	-	CSVDYTRGDTQYF	TGCAGCGTTGATTATACCAGGGGAGATACGCAGTATTTT
TRBV7-8	TRBJ2-3	TRBD2	once	CASSLGVARLAGVGDTQYF	TGTGCCAGCAGCTTAGGGGTAGCCCGACTAGCGGGAGTCGGAGATACGCAGTATTTT
TRBV11-2	TRBJ2-2	TRBD1	few	CASSLGWTGQYTGELFF	TGTGCCAGCAGCTTAGGGTGGACAGGGCAGTACACCGGGGAGCTGTTTTTT
TRBV30	TRBJ2-2	TRBD2	-	CALNSLAGVAGELFF	TGTGCCCTAAATTCCTTAGCGGGAGTGGCCGGGGAGCTGTTTTTT
TRBV4-2	TRBJ1-1	-	-	CASSQTLGGGTEAFF	TGTGCCAGCAGCCAGACTCTTGGGGGCGGCACTGAAGCTTTCTTT
TRBV7-3	TRBJ2-1	-	-	CASSLTLASEQFF	TGTGCCAGCAGCTTAACGTTAGCGTCTGAGCAGTTCTTC
TRBV7-3	TRBJ2-1	-	-	CASSLTAGVTYNEQFF	TGTGCCAGCAGCTTAACGGCAGGGGTTACCTACAATGAGCAGTTCTTC
TRBV9	TRBJ2-3	TRBD2	-	CASSVREGGPDTQYF	TGTGCCAGCAGCGTACGGGAGGGAGGACCAGATACGCAGTATTTT
TRBV21-1	TRBJ2-7	-	-	CASSKGGGSEGYEQYF	TGTGCCAGCAGCAAAGGCGGAGGGTCGGAAGGATACGAGCAGTACTTC
TRBV30	TRBJ1-1	-	few	CAWSVRGRVTAFF	TGTGCCTGGAGTGTACGCGGGAGGGTTACGGCTTTCTTT
TRBV27	TRBJ1-3	-	few	CASSLRSGNTIYF	TGTGCCAGCAGTTTGCGCTCTGGAAACACCATATATTTT
TRBV27	TRBJ1-1	-	-	CASSAARAGTEAFF	TGTGCCAGCAGTGCCGCGAGGGCGGGCACTGAAGCTTTCTTT
TRBV30	TRBJ2-5	TRBD1	-	CAWSSLTGGLGTQYF	TGTGCCTGGAGTTCGCTGACAGGGGGCCTTGGGACCCAGTACTTC
TRBV5-6	TRBJ2-7	-	-	CASSKTGYEQYF	TGTGCCAGCAGCAAGACAGGCTACGAGCAGTACTTC
TRBV28	TRBJ2-6	TRBD1	-	CASSPGQGAYSGANVLTF	TGTGCCAGCAGTCCAGGACAGGGGGCCTACTCTGGGGCCAACGTCCTGACTTTC
TRBV2	TRBJ1-1	TRBD1	few	CASRKTGRTEAFF	TGTGCCAGCAGGAAGACAGGGAGGACTGAAGCTTTCTTT
TRBV15	TRBJ2-3	-	many	CATSRETSWDTQYF	TGTGCCACCAGCAGAGAAACTAGTTGGGATACGCAGTATTTT
TRBV6-5	TRBJ2-1	-	-	CASSYAGRWFF	TGTGCCAGCAGTTATGCGGGCCGGTGGTTCTTC
TRBV7-2	TRBJ2-3	TRBD1	-	CASSRGTGGPDTQYF	TGTGCCAGCAGCCGCGGGACAGGGGGACCGGATACGCAGTATTTT
TRBV30	TRBJ1-5	TRBD1	-	CAWGDRSNQPQHF	TGTGCCTGGGGGGACAGAAGCAATCAGCCCCAGCATTTT
TRBV6-5	TRBJ2-7	TRBD1	once	CASSYRTGRSYEQYF	TGTGCCAGCAGTTACCGGACAGGCCGTTCCTACGAGCAGTACTTC
TRBV6-5	TRBJ1-1	TRBD1	few	CASSLRQGLMNTEAFF	TGTGCCAGCAGTTTACGACAGGGACTAATGAACACTGAAGCTTTCTTT
TRBV13	TRBJ2-2	-	few	CASSSAAGELFF	TGTGCCAGCAGCTCGGCGGCCGGGGAGCTGTTTTTT
TRBV4-3	TRBJ2-1	-	-	CASSRGTVNNEQFF	TGCGCCAGCAGCCGAGGGACCGTCAACAATGAGCAGTTCTTC
TRBV19	TRBJ2-2	TRBD1	-	CASSDRATTGELFF	TGTGCCAGCTCCGACAGGGCGACCACCGGGGAGCTGTTTTTT
TRBV5-1	TRBJ2-7	TRBD1	-	CASSSPGQRYEQYF	TGCGCCAGCAGCTCCCCGGGACAGAGGTACGAGCAGTACTTC
TRBV15	TRBJ1-2	-	once	CATSRDRTALGYTF	TGTGCCACCAGCAGAGATCGAACTGCCCTAGGCTACACCTTC
TRBV28	TRBJ2-4	TRBD1	-	CARTLLPGQGIIAKNIQYF	TGTGCCAGAACTCTCCTCCCAGGACAGGGGATCATAGCCAAAAACATTCAGTACTTC
TRBV6-6	TRBJ1-1	-	-	CASSPFGGRNTEAFF	TGTGCCAGCAGCCCATTCGGGGGGCGCAACACTGAAGCTTTCTTT
TRBV30	TRBJ2-7	-	-	CAWSPSQQGSDEQYF	TGTGCCTGGAGTCCCTCTCAACAGGGATCGGACGAGCAGTACTTC
TRBV7-8	TRBJ2-7	TRBD1	-	CASSPGQGAIYEQYF	TGTGCCAGCAGCCCGGGACAGGGGGCGATCTACGAGCAGTACTTC
TRBV11-2	TRBJ2-2	TRBD1	once	CASSPSWTGNTGELFF	TGTGCCAGCAGCCCAAGCTGGACAGGGAACACCGGGGAGCTGTTTTTT
TRBV6-1	TRBJ2-7	-	few	CASRGTAGGHEQYF	TGTGCCAGCAGGGGGACAGCGGGTGGCCACGAGCAGTACTTC
TRBV28	TRBJ1-2	-	-	CASNRQAANYGYTF	TGTGCCAGCAACAGACAGGCAGCAAACTATGGCTACACCTTC
TRBV5-1	TRBJ2-2	TRBD2	-	CASSLSTSGRATGELFF	TGCGCCAGCAGCTTATCGACTAGCGGGAGGGCCACCGGGGAGCTGTTTTTT
TRBV27	TRBJ2-2	-	-	CASSLMGRSRAGELFF	TGTGCCAGCAGTTTGATGGGCCGGTCTCGGGCCGGGGAGCTGTTTTTT